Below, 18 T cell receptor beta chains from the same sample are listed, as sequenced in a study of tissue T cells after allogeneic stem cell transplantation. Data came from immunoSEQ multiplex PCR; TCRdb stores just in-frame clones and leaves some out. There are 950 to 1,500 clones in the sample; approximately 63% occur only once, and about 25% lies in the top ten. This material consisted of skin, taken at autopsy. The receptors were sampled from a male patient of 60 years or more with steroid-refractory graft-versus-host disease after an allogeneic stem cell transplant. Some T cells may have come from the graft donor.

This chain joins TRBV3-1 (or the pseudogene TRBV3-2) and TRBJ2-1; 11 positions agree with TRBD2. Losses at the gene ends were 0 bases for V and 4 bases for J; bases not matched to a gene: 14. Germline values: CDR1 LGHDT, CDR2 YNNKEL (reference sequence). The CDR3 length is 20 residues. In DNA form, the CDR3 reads TGTGCCAGCAGCCAAGAAGGATCGTCTAGCGGGGGGCACGAGTACAATGAGCAGTTCTTC. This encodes CASSQEGSSSGGHEYNEQFF.

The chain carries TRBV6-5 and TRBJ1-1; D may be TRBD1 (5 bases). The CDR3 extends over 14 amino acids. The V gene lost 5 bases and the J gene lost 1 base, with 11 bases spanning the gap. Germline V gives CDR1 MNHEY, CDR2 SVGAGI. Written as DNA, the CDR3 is TGTGCCAGCAGTATTACAGGTCGGAACACTGAAGCTTTCTTT. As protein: CASSITGRNTEAFF.

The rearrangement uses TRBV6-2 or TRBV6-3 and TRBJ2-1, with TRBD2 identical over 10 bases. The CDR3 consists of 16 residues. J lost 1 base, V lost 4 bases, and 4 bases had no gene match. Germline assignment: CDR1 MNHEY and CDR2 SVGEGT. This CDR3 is CASSFGLAASYNEQFF. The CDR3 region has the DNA TGTGCCAGCAGTTTCGGACTAGCGGCATCCTACAATGAGCAGTTCTTC.

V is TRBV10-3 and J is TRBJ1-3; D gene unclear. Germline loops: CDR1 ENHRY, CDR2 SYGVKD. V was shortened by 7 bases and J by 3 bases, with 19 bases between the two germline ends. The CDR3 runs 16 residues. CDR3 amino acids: CAITSGYRTLGNTIYF. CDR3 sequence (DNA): TGTGCCATCACTAGTGGGTACCGGACTCTTGGAAACACCATATATTTT.

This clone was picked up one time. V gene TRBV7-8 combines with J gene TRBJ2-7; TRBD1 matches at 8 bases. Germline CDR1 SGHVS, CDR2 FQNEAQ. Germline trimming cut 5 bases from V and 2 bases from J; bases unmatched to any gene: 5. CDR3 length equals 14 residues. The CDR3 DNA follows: TGTGCCAGCAGCGCCAACAGGGGGGCCTACGAGCAGTACTTC. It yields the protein CASSANRGAYEQYF.

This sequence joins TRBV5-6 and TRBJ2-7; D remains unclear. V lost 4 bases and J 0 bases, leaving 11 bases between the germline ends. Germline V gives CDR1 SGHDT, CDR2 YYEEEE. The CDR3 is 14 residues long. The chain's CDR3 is CASSLSRSSYEQYF. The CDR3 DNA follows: TGTGCCAGCAGCCTGTCTCGATCCTCCTACGAGCAGTACTTC.

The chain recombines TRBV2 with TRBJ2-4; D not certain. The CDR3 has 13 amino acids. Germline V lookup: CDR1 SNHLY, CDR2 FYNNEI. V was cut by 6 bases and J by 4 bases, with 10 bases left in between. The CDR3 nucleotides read TGTGCCAGCAGGACGGACGGGAAAAACATTCAGTACTTC. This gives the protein CASRTDGKNIQYF.

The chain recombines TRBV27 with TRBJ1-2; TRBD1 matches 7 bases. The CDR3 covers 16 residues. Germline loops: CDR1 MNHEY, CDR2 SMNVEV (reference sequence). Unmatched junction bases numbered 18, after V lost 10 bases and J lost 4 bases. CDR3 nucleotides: TGTGCCACCTCGCTCTTTAGACAGGGCGATGCCTATGGCTACACCTTC. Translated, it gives CATSLFRQGDAYGYTF.

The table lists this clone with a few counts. CDR3 amino acids: CASSPDRGRGEQYF. The DNA for the CDR3 is TGTGCCAGCAGCCCCGACAGGGGGCGCGGCGAGCAGTACTTC. V gene TRBV7-8 combines with J gene TRBJ2-7; the match to TRBD1 covers 10 bases. Germline V gene sequence: CDR1 SGHVS, CDR2 FQNEAQ. The ends lost 5 bases at V and 6 bases at J; junction bases unmatched: 7. The CDR3 is 14 residues long.

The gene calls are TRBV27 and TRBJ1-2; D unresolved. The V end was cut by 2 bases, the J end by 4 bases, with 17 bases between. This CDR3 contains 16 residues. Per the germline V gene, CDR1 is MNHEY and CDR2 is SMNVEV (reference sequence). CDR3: CASSLRFAGGPYGYTF. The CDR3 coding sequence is TGTGCCAGCAGTTTAAGGTTCGCGGGAGGGCCCTATGGCTACACCTTC.

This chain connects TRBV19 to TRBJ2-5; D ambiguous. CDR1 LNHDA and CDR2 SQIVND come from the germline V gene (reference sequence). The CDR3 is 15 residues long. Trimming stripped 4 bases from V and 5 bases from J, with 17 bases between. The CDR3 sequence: CASSNSLRRGETQYF. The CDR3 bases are TGTGCCAGTAGTAACTCTTTGAGACGTGGGGAGACCCAGTACTTC.

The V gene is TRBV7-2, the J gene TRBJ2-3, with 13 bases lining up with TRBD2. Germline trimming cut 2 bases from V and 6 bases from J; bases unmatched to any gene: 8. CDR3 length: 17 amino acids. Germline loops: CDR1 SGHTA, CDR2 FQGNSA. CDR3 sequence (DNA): TGTGCCAGCAGCTTAATCACGACTAGCGGGGGGTCGGATACGCAGTATTTT. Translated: CASSLITTSGGSDTQYF.

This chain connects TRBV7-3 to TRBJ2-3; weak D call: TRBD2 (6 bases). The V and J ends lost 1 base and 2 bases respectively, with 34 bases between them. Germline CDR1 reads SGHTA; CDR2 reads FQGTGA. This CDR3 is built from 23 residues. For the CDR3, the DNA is TGTGCCAGCAGCTTAAGGTCGTCGGGAGTTAATCCATTTACTGCGTATCCCACAGATACGCAGTATTTT. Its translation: CASSLRSSGVNPFTAYPTDTQYF.

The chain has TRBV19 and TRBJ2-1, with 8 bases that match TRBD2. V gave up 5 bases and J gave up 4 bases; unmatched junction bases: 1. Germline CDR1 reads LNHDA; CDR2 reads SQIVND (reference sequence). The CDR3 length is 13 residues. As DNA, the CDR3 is TGTGCCAGTAGTGGGACTAGGTACAATGAGCAGTTCTTC. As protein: CASSGTRYNEQFF.

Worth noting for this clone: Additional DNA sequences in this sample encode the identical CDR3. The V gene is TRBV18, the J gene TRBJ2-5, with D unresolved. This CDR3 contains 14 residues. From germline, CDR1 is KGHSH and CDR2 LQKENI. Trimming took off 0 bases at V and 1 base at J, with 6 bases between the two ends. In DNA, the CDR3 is TGTGCCAGCTCACCACCGGGCAGCCAAGAGACCCAGTACTTC. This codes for CASSPPGSQETQYF.

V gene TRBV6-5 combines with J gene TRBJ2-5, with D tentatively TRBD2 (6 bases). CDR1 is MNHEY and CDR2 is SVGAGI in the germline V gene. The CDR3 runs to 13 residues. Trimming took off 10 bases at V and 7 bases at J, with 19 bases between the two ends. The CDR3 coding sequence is TGTGCCACGAATGGGTGGACCGGGGGGACCCAGTACTTC. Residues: CATNGWTGGTQYF.

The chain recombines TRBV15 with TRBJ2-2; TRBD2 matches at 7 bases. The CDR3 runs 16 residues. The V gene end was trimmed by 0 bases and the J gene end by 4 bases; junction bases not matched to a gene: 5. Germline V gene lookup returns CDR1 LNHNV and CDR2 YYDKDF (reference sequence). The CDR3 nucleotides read TGTGCCACCAGCAGAGAGGCGGGGGAGGGCACCGGGGAGCTGTTTTTT. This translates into CATSREAGEGTGELFF.

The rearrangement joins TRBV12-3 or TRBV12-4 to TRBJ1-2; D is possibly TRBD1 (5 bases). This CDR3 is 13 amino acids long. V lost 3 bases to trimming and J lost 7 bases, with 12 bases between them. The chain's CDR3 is CASSFRQGGGYTF. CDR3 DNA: TGTGCCAGCAGTTTCCGGCAGGGCGGTGGCTACACCTTC.